Presented here are 9 T cell receptor beta chains from one specimen sequenced in a study of blood T cell repertoires in COVID-19. Generated by immunoSEQ multiplex PCR, the TCRdb table keeps only in-frame clones and is missing some. The sample shows roughly 150,000 clones, approximately 80% of them seen only once. Sequenced sample: peripheral blood. The receptors shown here come from a woman between 45 and 65 years old in a cohort sampled during active or convalescent COVID-19.

The chain couples TRBV18 to TRBJ1-1; D possibly corresponds to TRBD1 (5 bases). V lost 6 bases to trimming and J lost 5 bases, with 13 bases between them. CDR3 size: 13 residues. Germline V gene data show CDR1 as KGHSH and CDR2 as LQKENI. The CDR3 DNA reads as TGTGCCAGCTCTACAGGTCTGAGGACTGAAGCTTTCTTT. It is translated as CASSTGLRTEAFF. Filled out from reference TRBV18 and TRBJ1-1, the complete variable domain reads NAGVMQNPRHLVRRRGQEARLRCSPMKGHSHVYWYRQLPEEGLKFMVYLQKENIIDESGMPKERFSAEFPKEGPSILRIQQVVRGDSAAYFCASSTGLRTEAFFGQGTRLTVV.

The chain is built from TRBV6-5 and TRBJ1-1; maybe TRBD1 (5 bases). Looked up from germline, CDR1 is MNHEY and CDR2 is SVGAGI. V lost 7 bases and J lost 4, with 10 bases in between. The CDR3 contains 12 residues. The CDR3 sequence: CASKGQFTEAFF. The CDR3 nucleotides are TGTGCCAGCAAGGGGCAGTTCACTGAAGCTTTCTTT.

This CDR3 is CASSPSGATNEKLFF. The CDR3 bases are TGTGCCAGCTCACCTTCAGGGGCAACTAATGAAAAACTGTTTTTT. J is TRBJ1-4 and V is TRBV18, with D possibly TRBD1 on 6 matching bases. Germline lookup yields CDR1 KGHSH and CDR2 LQKENI. CDR3 size: 15 residues. V shed 3 bases and J shed 0 bases, with 8 bases lying between them.

The chain recombines TRBV11-2 with TRBJ2-7; 14 bases match TRBD2. The trim removed 3 bases at V and 3 bases at J, leaving 10 bases unmatched. The CDR3 totals 18 residues. CDR1 SGHAT and CDR2 FQNNGV come from the germline V gene. CDR3 DNA sequence: TGTGCCAGCAGCTTTACTTGGACTAGCGGGGGGACAAACTACGAGCAGTACTTC. It encodes CASSFTWTSGGTNYEQYF.

The V and J genes are TRBV20-1 and TRBJ2-3; maybe TRBD2 (6 bases). This CDR3 has 14 amino acids. The V end lost 3 bases, the J end lost 6 bases, and 16 bases lay between the germline ends. Germline CDR1 DFQATT, CDR2 SNEGSKA (reference sequence). This CDR3 reads CSASGRGNSDTQYF. CDR3 nucleotide sequence: TGCAGTGCTAGTGGGCGGGGCAATTCGGATACGCAGTATTTT.

In the case of this clone: The same CDR3 is also encoded by other DNA sequences in this sample. This chain joins TRBV7-9 and TRBJ1-2, with 10 positions matching TRBD1. V shed 1 base and J 7 bases; nucleotides not matched to a gene: 3. The CDR3 covers 14 residues. Germline V gives CDR1 SEHNR, CDR2 FQNEAQ (reference sequence). In DNA, the CDR3 is TGTGCCAGCAGCTTAGGACAGGGGGCGTTTGGCTACACCTTC. This codes for CASSLGQGAFGYTF.

The chain employs TRBV10-3 and TRBJ1-3, with D possibly being TRBD1 (5 bases). The CDR3 runs 14 residues. Deletions cut 10 bases from V and 4 bases from J, with 17 bases between. Per germline, CDR1 ENHRY and CDR2 SYGVKD. The CDR3 spells CATTEGALGNTIYF. CDR3 nucleotide sequence: TGTGCCACGACGGAAGGGGCTCTCGGAAACACCATATATTTT.

The V and J genes are TRBV5-5 and TRBJ2-3; D may be TRBD1 (5 bases). This CDR3 region has 17 residues. The V gene's germline CDR1 is SGHKS and CDR2 YYEKEE (reference sequence). Trimming shortened V by 2 bases and J by 2 bases, and 18 bases separated the two germline ends. The CDR3 nucleotides read TGTGCCAGCAGCTTTTCTCTTAACACAGGATACACAGATACGCAGTATTTT. Amino acid sequence: CASSFSLNTGYTDTQYF.

This chain uses TRBV7-8 with TRBJ1-2; 10 bases are shared with TRBD1. The CDR3 totals 14 residues. CDR1 and CDR2 from the germline V gene are SGHVS and FQNEAQ. The V segment lost 5 bases and the J segment 3 bases; nucleotides outside the gene matches: 3. The CDR3 loop reads CASSGGQGDYGYTF. In DNA, the CDR3 is TGTGCCAGCAGCGGTGGACAGGGGGACTATGGCTACACCTTC.